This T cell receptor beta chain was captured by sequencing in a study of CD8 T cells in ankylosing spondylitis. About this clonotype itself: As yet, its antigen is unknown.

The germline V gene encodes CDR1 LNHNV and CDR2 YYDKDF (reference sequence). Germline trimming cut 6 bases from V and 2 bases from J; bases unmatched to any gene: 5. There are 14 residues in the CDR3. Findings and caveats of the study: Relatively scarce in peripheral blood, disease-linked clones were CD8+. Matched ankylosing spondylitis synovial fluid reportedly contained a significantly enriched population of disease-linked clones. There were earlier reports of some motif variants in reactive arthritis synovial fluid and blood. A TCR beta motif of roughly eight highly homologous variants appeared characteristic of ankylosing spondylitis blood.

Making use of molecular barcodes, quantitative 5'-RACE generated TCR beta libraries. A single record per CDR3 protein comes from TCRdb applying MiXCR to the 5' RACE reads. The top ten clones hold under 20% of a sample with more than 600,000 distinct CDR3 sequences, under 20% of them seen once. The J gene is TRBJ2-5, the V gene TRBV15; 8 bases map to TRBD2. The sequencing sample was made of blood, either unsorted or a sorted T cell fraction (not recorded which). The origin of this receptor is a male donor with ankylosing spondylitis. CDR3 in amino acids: CATRGRGEQETQYF. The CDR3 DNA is TGTGCCACCAGAGGGCGGGGGGAACAAGAGACCCAGTACTTC.